This T cell receptor beta chain stems from a study of blood T cell repertoires in COVID-19 (dated by TCRdb to the early 2020s). Some background on the complete study: Samples covering the acute and convalescent phases of COVID-19 were provided by collaborators in the United States, Italy and Spain. The prospective study material was composed of cDNA or gDNA derived from T cells, B-cell-depleted T cells, or PBMCs. Deeply sampled blood TCRbeta repertoires from subjects exposed to, actively infected with, or recovered from COVID-19 were included in the dataset. The repertoires were released in a freely available public database intended as a resource for research on the immune response to SARS-CoV-2. Samples came from the ongoing ImmuneRACE study (first 160 participants) plus 1,254 subjects from 6 global collaborators. Sample metadata almost always included a de-identified subject ID, COVID-19 status, age in years and sex. Where HLA class I and class II types were available, the types were taken from metadata supplied by the sample provider, not from assay-based typing.

The CDR3 sequence holds 13 residues, the cysteine and phenylalanine included. Just CDR3 DNA is preserved here, 39 bases in frame from base 1. V is cut by 7 bases and J by 4 bases, and the space between the germline ends is 16 bases. From a lookup of the germline V gene, CDR1 and CDR2 are SQVTM and ANQGSEA. In the prospective study, participants were about 18 to 90 years old, resided in about two dozen geographic areas of the United States, and were enrolled through a virtual design. In the prospective study, participants were assigned to cohorts based on the clinical history participants reported in a screening survey and a study questionnaire. For ImmuneRACE Cohort 3, a participant was defined as recovered based on two consecutive negative NP/OP PCR tests, clearance by a healthcare professional, or resolution of symptoms. Mobile phlebotomists in the prospective study collected whole blood, serum and a nasopharyngeal or oropharyngeal swab from every participant. Additional blood draws and questionnaires over an approximately 2-month period could optionally be provided by prospective study participants. Before DNA extraction, prospective study blood samples were shipped either frozen or at room temperature.

The research as a whole found: The amount of clinical and demographic metadata varied by source and participant and was provided uncurated.

TCRbeta CDR3 regions were amplified from genomic DNA using the immunoSEQ Assay, a bias-controlled multiplex PCR. Under the source paper's analysis protocol: Nucleated cell counts per sample were estimated from amplification of reference gene primers within the assay. To quantify the absolute abundance of each unique TCRbeta CDR3 rearrangement, sequence reads were collapsed and filtered. For each sample, productive Simpson clonality was calculated by taking the square root of Simpson's diversity index across productive rearrangements. Here the immuneACCESS table is served through TCRdb, limited to in-frame sequences with V and J called. Missing clones are a known gap in these copies; in checked studies unresolved V genes cover under half, and the rest lacks a known reason. The V and J calls and the clone size are those of that table, but D and trimming were determined from the DNA. A total of hundreds of thousands of clones appear in this sample, 90% of them only once. The top ten clonotypes cover around 2.5% of the sample.

Concerning this clone itself: The specificity of this receptor is unknown. The record has no base qualities; no much larger clone is one base away.

The sample taken for sequencing was PBMCs or T cells enriched from blood (not recorded which). This receptor chain uses TRBV29-1 and TRBJ1-2; the D segment could be TRBD1, given 6 matching bases. The TCR originated in a man aged 55-75 years who had recovered from COVID-19. The CDR3 amino acid sequence is: CSDQLRGIYGYTF. The nucleotides read TGCAGCGACCAACTCAGGGGCATCTATGGCTACACCTTC.